Below, 25 T cell receptor beta chains from the same sample are listed, as sequenced in a study of blood T cell repertoires in COVID-19. Clones were sequenced by immunoSEQ multiplex PCR, and TCRdb holds only the in-frame ones, with some missing. The table includes 150,000 to 200,000 clones, 70% to 90% detected once. Input material: peripheral blood. The receptors were sampled from a man aged 35 to 55 with active or convalescent COVID-19.

The chain carries TRBV25-1 and TRBJ1-5; 7 positions match TRBD1. The CDR3 sequence is 17 residues long. J gave up 1 base and V 0 bases, and 6 bases lay outside the gene matches. Germline loops: CDR1 MGHDK, CDR2 SYGVNS. The CDR3 DNA reads as TGTGCCAGCAGTGAATATTCCCAGACAGGGAGCAATCAGCCCCAGCATTTT. This sequence encodes CASSEYSQTGSNQPQHF.

The chain links TRBV28 to TRBJ1-2; D is unresolved. This CDR3 spans 9 amino acids. The V gene's germline CDR1 is MDHEN and CDR2 SYDVKM. Trimming left V 10 bases short and J 6 bases short, with 6 bases between. The CDR3 loop reads CANYHGYTF. CDR3 coding DNA: TGTGCCAACTATCATGGCTACACCTTC.

The V call is TRBV7-6, the J call TRBJ1-2; D unresolved. Germline V CDR1 and CDR2: SGHVS, FNYEAQ. The CDR3 length is 15 residues. The V end was cut by 0 bases, the J end by 4 bases, with 12 bases between. The CDR3 sequence is CASSLAPTPSYGYTF. Here the CDR3 DNA reads TGTGCCAGCAGCTTAGCGCCTACGCCAAGCTATGGCTACACCTTC.

This chain connects TRBV19 to TRBJ1-5, with 8 bases identical to TRBD1. The CDR3 has 13 residues. Germline trimming cut 7 bases from V and 2 bases from J; bases unmatched to any gene: 1. CDR1 and CDR2 from the germline V gene are LNHDA and SQIVND (reference sequence). CDR3 bases: TGTGCCAGTATGGACAGGGGCAATCAGCCCCAGCATTTT. Its translation is CASMDRGNQPQHF. Complete variable domain (other parts from reference TRBV19 and TRBJ1-5): DGGITQSPKYLFRKEGQNVTLSCEQNLNHDAMYWYRQDPGQGLRLIYYSQIVNDFQKGDIAEGYSVSREKKESFPLTVTSAQKNPTAFYLCASMDRGNQPQHFGDGTRLSIL.

The chain joins TRBV7-2 to TRBJ1-1; perhaps TRBD1 as D (5 bases). CDR1 is SGHTA and CDR2 is FQGNSA in the germline V gene. The CDR3 runs to 12 residues. V lost 4 bases, J lost 8 bases, and 11 bases lay in between. DNA for the CDR3: TGTGCCAGCAGCTCCTTGCGGGGGGAAGCTTTCTTT. It specifies CASSSLRGEAFF. The full variable domain, rest sourced from reference TRBV7-2 and TRBJ1-1, is GAGVSQSPSNKVTEKGKDVELRCDPISGHTALYWYRQSLGQGLEFLIYFQGNSAPDKSGLPSDRFSAERTGGSVSTLTIQRTQQEDSAVYLCASSSLRGEAFFGQGTRLTVV.

The rearrangement uses TRBV6-5 and TRBJ1-2, with a tentative D call TRBD1 (6 bases). V gave up 0 bases and J gave up 8 bases, with 10 bases separating them. The germline V gene has CDR1 MNHEY and CDR2 SVGAGI. The CDR3 covers 13 residues. The chain's CDR3 is CASSYSTGGGYTF. CDR3 nucleotide sequence: TGTGCCAGCAGTTACTCGACAGGCGGCGGCTACACCTTC.

V and J are TRBV7-4 and TRBJ2-2, with D maybe TRBD1 (6 bases). V was cut by 1 base and J by 13 bases, with 7 bases left in between. This CDR3 contains 11 residues. Germline CDR1 is SGHVT and CDR2 is SQSDAQ. The CDR3 bases are TGTGCCAGCAGCTTAGGGGGGCTGCTGTTTTTT. Residues: CASSLGGLLFF.

The chain has TRBV3-1 (or the pseudogene TRBV3-2) and TRBJ1-1; 8 positions agree with TRBD1. Germline V lookup: CDR1 LGHDT, CDR2 YNNKEL (reference sequence). The junction had 7 bases not matched to a gene; V was cut back by 4 bases and J by 0 bases. The CDR3 is 16 amino acids. The CDR3 region is CASSRRQGSLNTEAFF. The CDR3 DNA follows: TGTGCCAGCAGCCGTCGACAGGGGAGCTTGAACACTGAAGCTTTCTTT.

The chain recombines TRBV19 with TRBJ1-1; D is possibly TRBD1 (5 bases). CDR3 length: 13 amino acids. The germline V gene has CDR1 LNHDA and CDR2 SQIVND (reference sequence). Trimming removed 2 bases at V and 4 bases at J, with 8 bases between. This chain's CDR3 is CASSILRGTEAFF. The CDR3 bases are TGTGCCAGTAGTATATTAAGGGGCACTGAAGCTTTCTTT.

This chain joins TRBV14 and TRBJ1-6; TRBD1 agrees at 7 bases. CDR1 SGHDN and CDR2 FVKESK come from the germline V gene. The CDR3 totals 18 residues. Losses at the gene ends were 6 bases for V and 0 bases for J; bases not matched to a gene: 11. The CDR3 is CASRPGTARSSYNSPLHF. CDR3 nucleotides: TGTGCCAGCAGGCCCGGGACAGCGAGGAGCTCCTATAATTCACCCCTCCACTTT.

The J gene is TRBJ2-7, the V gene TRBV5-1; 9 bases line up with TRBD1. Looked up from germline, CDR1 is SGHRS and CDR2 is YFSETQ. The CDR3 loop spans 15 amino acids. V dropped 2 bases and J dropped 3; count of bases not matched to a gene: 6. The CDR3 here is CASSLRTGGLYEQYF. The CDR3 DNA follows: TGCGCCAGCAGCTTACGAACAGGGGGCCTCTACGAGCAGTACTTC.

The chain combines TRBV7-2 with TRBJ2-3, with 7 bases matching TRBD2. Trimming took 5 bases from V and 0 from J; bases not matched to a gene: 17. Germline V gene sequence: CDR1 SGHTA, CDR2 FQGNSA. The CDR3 contains 19 residues. CDR3 sequence reads: CASSPRALAALPSTDTQYF. DNA of the CDR3: TGTGCCAGCAGCCCCAGGGCCCTAGCGGCACTACCTAGCACAGATACGCAGTATTTT.

This chain links TRBV5-8 with TRBJ2-7, with D unclear. The CDR3 spans 13 residues. Germline lookup yields CDR1 SGHTS and CDR2 YDEGEE. Trimming took 0 bases from V and 2 from J, leaving 6 bases between them. The CDR3 spells CASSLAVAYEQYF. DNA of the CDR3: TGTGCCAGCAGCTTGGCCGTCGCCTACGAGCAGTACTTC.

The CDR3 is CASSLGRDRYSYEQYF. The CDR3 nucleotides read TGCGCCAGCAGCTTGGGGCGGGACAGGTACTCCTACGAGCAGTACTTC. J is TRBJ2-7 and V is TRBV5-1, with TRBD1 identical over 8 bases. Germline CDR1 and CDR2: SGHRS and YFSETQ. V gave up 0 bases and J gave up 0 bases; unmatched junction bases: 5. The CDR3 consists of 16 residues.

This chain joins TRBV5-1 and TRBJ2-7, with D hard to call. CDR1 SGHRS and CDR2 YFSETQ come from the germline V gene. Between the trimmed V and J ends, which lost 4 bases and 7 bases, there was a span of 12 bases. CDR3 length equals 12 residues. DNA of the CDR3: TGCGCCAGCAGCCTACAGCTTGGGGAGCAGTACTTC. Its protein product is CASSLQLGEQYF.

This clone was seen a handful of times. The chain uses TRBV6-5 and TRBJ2-1, with 10 bases lining up with TRBD2. After removal of 6 bases from V and 6 bases from J, the junction contained 8 bases not matched to a gene. Germline V CDR1 and CDR2: MNHEY, SVGAGI. The CDR3 runs to 15 residues. The CDR3 DNA sequence: TGTGCCAGCAGACCCGGGGGGACTAGCGTCAATGAGCAGTTCTTC. Its protein is CASRPGGTSVNEQFF.

The chain carries TRBV7-2 and TRBJ1-2; TRBD1 aligns across 7 bases. Germline V gene data show CDR1 as SGHTA and CDR2 as FQGNSA. The CDR3 runs to 17 residues. V was clipped by 4 bases and J by 3 bases; unmatched bases: 14. The CDR3 region is CASSSFRDSLSYYGYTF. In DNA, the CDR3 is TGTGCCAGCAGCTCCTTTAGGGACAGCCTATCTTACTATGGCTACACCTTC.

This chain connects TRBV6-6 to TRBJ2-7; D call uncertain. From germline, CDR1 is MNHNY and CDR2 SVGAGI (reference sequence). The CDR3 is 12 amino acids. V was cut by 6 bases and J by 3 bases, with 9 bases left in between. The CDR3 DNA is TGTGCCAGCAGCCCATCGGGCTACGAGCAGTACTTC. As protein: CASSPSGYEQYF.

Worth noting for this clone: Other DNA sequences in the same sample also yield this CDR3. The chain recombines TRBV19 with TRBJ1-5, with a tentative D call TRBD1 (5 bases). The CDR3 runs to 15 residues. The germline V gene has CDR1 LNHDA and CDR2 SQIVND (reference sequence). With 3 bases removed from V and 0 bases from J, the gap between germline ends came to 9 bases. CDR3 residues: CASSIGGNSNQPQHF. The CDR3 region has the DNA TGTGCCAGTAGTATTGGGGGGAATAGCAATCAGCCCCAGCATTTT.

This chain joins TRBV5-1 and TRBJ2-2; no firm D call. Deletions cut 5 bases from V and 0 bases from J, with 2 bases between. Germline loops: CDR1 SGHRS, CDR2 YFSETQ. The CDR3 covers 12 residues. The CDR3 sequence: CASSTNTGELFF. DNA of the CDR3: TGCGCCAGCAGTACGAACACCGGGGAGCTGTTTTTT.

J is TRBJ2-1 and V is TRBV19; 7 bases are shared with TRBD2. The V gene's germline CDR1 is LNHDA and CDR2 SQIVND (reference sequence). The CDR3 contains 14 residues. V shed 3 bases and J 9 bases; nucleotides not matched to a gene: 8. The CDR3 reads CASSISGPEGEQFF. CDR3 sequence (DNA): TGTGCCAGTAGTATTAGCGGGCCTGAGGGTGAGCAGTTCTTC.

The genes are TRBV7-2 and TRBJ2-5; 8 nucleotides align to TRBD1. The germline CDR1 and CDR2 sequences are SGHTA and FQGNSA. V lost 5 bases to trimming and J lost 2 bases; unmatched junction nucleotides: 10. This CDR3 is built from 16 residues. The CDR3 coding sequence is TGTGCCAGCAGCGCCGGGACAGGATATTTTCAAGAGACCCAGTACTTC. Residues: CASSAGTGYFQETQYF.

The rearrangement joins TRBV6-4 to TRBJ1-1; D is possibly TRBD1 (6 bases). The CDR3 covers 15 residues. Germline values: CDR1 MRHNA, CDR2 SNTAGT. V was clipped by 6 bases and J by 5 bases, with 19 bases between them. For the CDR3, the DNA is TGTGCCAGCAGGCAAACAGGGTCTTTGGGTACTGAAGCTTTCTTT. Translated: CASRQTGSLGTEAFF.

CDR3 sequence: CAWSAGLSSSYNEQFF. CDR3 coding DNA: TGTGCCTGGAGCGCGGGACTTTCGAGCTCCTACAATGAGCAGTTCTTC. The rearrangement uses TRBV30 and TRBJ2-1; a possible D gene is TRBD2 (6 bases). The germline gives CDR1 GTSNPN, CDR2 SVGIG (reference sequence). This CDR3 is built from 16 residues. V was clipped by 3 bases and J by 0 bases, with 15 bases between them.

V usage is TRBV5-1 and J usage is TRBJ1-2; D is ambiguous. The V gene's germline CDR1 is SGHRS and CDR2 YFSETQ. Trimming removed 0 bases from V and 2 bases from J, with 8 bases in between. There are 14 residues in the CDR3. The CDR3 spells CASSLDAVNYGYTF. CDR3 DNA: TGCGCCAGCAGCTTGGATGCAGTAAACTATGGCTACACCTTC.